Below, 30 T cell receptor beta chains from the same sample are listed, as sequenced in a study of shared T cell receptors in the human thymus. TCRdb's table, derived via immunoSEQ multiplex PCR, lists solely in-frame clones and lacks some. Among hundreds of thousands of clones listed, 70% to 90% were seen once. The same sample was also studied in work on human thymus T cells.

Sequencing input: thymocytes. These receptors were collected from a girl under three years old with a congenital heart defect.

The chain combines TRBV5-4 with TRBJ2-2, with 8 bases lining up with TRBD1. The J segment lost 6 bases and the V segment lost 0 bases, leaving 16 bases of the junction unmatched. Germline CDR1 and CDR2: SGHNT and YYREEE (reference sequence). The CDR3 spans 19 residues. The CDR3: CASSLGPPPNRGVAGELFF. The DNA for the CDR3 is TGTGCCAGCAGCTTGGGCCCCCCCCCAAACAGGGGGGTGGCCGGGGAGCTGTTTTTT.

This clone was found a few times. The chain employs TRBV7-2 and TRBJ1-2; no reliable D call. CDR3 length: 12 residues. V was cut by 4 bases and J by 14 bases, with 17 bases left in between. The germline gives CDR1 SGHTA, CDR2 FQGNSA. Here the CDR3 DNA reads TGTGCCAGCAGCTCCAATTCCCCCCCGGGGACCTTC. Translated, it gives CASSSNSPPGTF.

The chain joins TRBV9 to TRBJ1-2, with 7 bases lining up with TRBD1. The trim removed 3 bases at V and 2 bases at J, leaving 4 bases unmatched. Germline V gives CDR1 SGDLS, CDR2 YYNGEE. CDR3 size: 14 residues. CDR3 DNA sequence: TGTGCCAGCAGCGAAGGGGGCGCCAACTATGGCTACACCTTC. Protein: CASSEGGANYGYTF. The variable domain in full, with the rest retrieved from reference TRBV9 and TRBJ1-2, is DSGVTQTPKHLITATGQRVTLRCSPRSGDLSVYWYQQSLDQGLQFLIQYYNGEERAKGNILERFSAQQFPDLHSELNLSSLELGDSALYFCASSEGGANYGYTFGSGTRLTVV.

V gene TRBV4-1 combines with J gene TRBJ2-7; TRBD2 is a possible D gene (7 bases). This CDR3 is 19 amino acids long. Between the trimmed V and J ends, which lost 2 bases and 3 bases, there was a span of 26 bases. Germline CDR1 MGHRA, CDR2 YSYEKL. The CDR3 coding sequence is TGCGCCAGCAGCCAAACCCCGCTAGCCGGGGGGCAAAGTATCTACGAGCAGTACTTC. Protein sequence: CASSQTPLAGGQSIYEQYF.

The V and J genes are TRBV29-1 and TRBJ1-2; 7 bases are shared with TRBD1. In germline, CDR1 is SQVTM, CDR2 ANQGSEA. The CDR3 loop spans 21 amino acids. J lost 4 bases, V lost 0 bases, and 26 bases had no gene match. CDR3 bases: TGCAGCGTTGAAGATTCTTCCGGGACAGACCAGGGAGCCGAGTTGGGCTATGGCTACACCTTC. Protein sequence: CSVEDSSGTDQGAELGYGYTF.

This chain connects TRBV5-1 to TRBJ2-5; maybe TRBD1 (5 bases). V was trimmed by 3 bases and J by 7 bases, leaving 13 bases between them. This CDR3 has 13 residues. Germline V lookup: CDR1 SGHRS, CDR2 YFSETQ. Written as DNA, the CDR3 is TGCGCCAGCAGCTCGACAGCTACGGGGACCCAGTACTTC. This encodes CASSSTATGTQYF.

The J gene is TRBJ1-4, the V gene TRBV28; the match to TRBD1 covers 8 bases. The CDR3 contains 21 residues. V trimming: 1 base; J trimming: 1 base; junction bases outside the gene matches: 17. Germline CDR1 is MDHEN and CDR2 is SYDVKM. This CDR3 reads CASSLSPPRQGPTQTNEKLFF. CDR3 nucleotide sequence: TGTGCCAGCAGTTTATCGCCTCCCAGACAGGGGCCGACCCAAACTAATGAAAAACTGTTTTTT.

This sequence joins TRBV19 and TRBJ1-2; D unclear. The germline gives CDR1 LNHDA, CDR2 SQIVND (reference sequence). Trimming cost V 1 base and J 4 bases, with 10 bases left between them. This CDR3 is built from 14 residues. The CDR3 is CASSIVAPFYGYTF. The CDR3 DNA reads as TGTGCCAGTAGTATAGTGGCACCATTCTATGGCTACACCTTC.

This clone was found once. This chain connects TRBV5-1 to TRBJ2-3; 14 nucleotides match TRBD2. Unmatched junction bases numbered 7, after V lost 3 bases and J lost 4 bases. The length of the CDR3 is 17 residues. CDR1 is SGHRS and CDR2 is YFSETQ in the germline V gene. CDR3 bases: TGCGCCAGCAGCTGGCTTATGACTAGCGGGGGGGCAGATACGCAGTATTTT. Its translation is CASSWLMTSGGADTQYF. The entire variable domain, with the rest obtained from reference TRBV5-1 and TRBJ2-3, is as follows: KAGVTQTPRYLIKTRGQQVTLSCSPISGHRSVSWYQQTPGQGLQFLFEYFSETQRNKGNFPGRFSGRQFSNSRSEMNVSTLELGDSALYLCASSWLMTSGGADTQYFGPGTRLTVL.

The table lists this clone with a count of one. The chain recombines TRBV7-2 with TRBJ1-2; no firm D call. Germline CDR1 and CDR2: SGHTA and FQGNSA. The V end lost 1 base, the J end lost 4 bases, and 19 bases lay between the germline ends. The CDR3 loop spans 17 amino acids. DNA for the CDR3: TGTGCCAGCAGCTTAGTCGTCATGGCGGGCGGACTCTATGGCTACACCTTC. Residues: CASSLVVMAGGLYGYTF. Based on the CDR3 plus reference TRBV7-2 and TRBJ1-2, the full variable domain is GAGVSQSPSNKVTEKGKDVELRCDPISGHTALYWYRQSLGQGLEFLIYFQGNSAPDKSGLPSDRFSAERTGGSVSTLTIQRTQQEDSAVYLCASSLVVMAGGLYGYTFGSGTRLTVV.

This clone has a single count. This rearrangement joins TRBV15 to TRBJ2-3, with TRBD2 matching over 11 bases. The CDR3 totals 19 residues. The germline CDR1 and CDR2 sequences are LNHNV and YYDKDF (reference sequence). With V trimmed by 8 bases and J by 2 bases, 18 bases remained unmatched. Here the CDR3 DNA reads TGTGCCACCGTTTTCCCGACCCGACTAGCGGGGAACAACACAGATACGCAGTATTTT. Residues: CATVFPTRLAGNNTDTQYF.

This rearrangement joins TRBV7-2 to TRBJ2-3; D ambiguous. Germline CDR1 and CDR2: SGHTA and FQGNSA. This CDR3 region has 15 residues. Trimming removed 5 bases from V and 1 base from J, with 13 bases in between. CDR3 region: CASSPLRQGTDTQYF. DNA of the CDR3: TGTGCCAGCAGCCCCTTACGGCAGGGCACAGATACGCAGTATTTT. Full variable domain (missing parts from reference TRBV7-2 and TRBJ2-3): GAGVSQSPSNKVTEKGKDVELRCDPISGHTALYWYRQSLGQGLEFLIYFQGNSAPDKSGLPSDRFSAERTGGSVSTLTIQRTQQEDSAVYLCASSPLRQGTDTQYFGPGTRLTVL.

This clone has more than one count but fewer than ten. This sequence joins TRBV6-5 and TRBJ2-6; D perhaps matches TRBD1 (5 bases). The CDR3 is 15 residues long. CDR1 is MNHEY, CDR2 SVGAGI, per germline. The ends were cut back, 4 bases at V and 1 base at J, with 8 bases in the middle. This CDR3 is CASSLGASGANVLTF. DNA of the CDR3: TGTGCCAGCAGTTTAGGGGCGTCTGGGGCCAACGTCCTGACTTTC.

Only one count was recorded for this clone. Given the absence of the conserved phenylalanine or tryptophan at the CDR3 end, a read error is likely. CDR3 sequence: CASSLAERELRSYNSPLHL. The CDR3 DNA follows: TGTGCCAGCAGCTTAGCGGAGAGGGAGCTACGCTCCTATAATTCACCCCTCCACCTT. The V gene is TRBV7-9, the J gene TRBJ1-6; D gene ambiguous. V lost 0 bases and J 0 bases, leaving 15 bases between the germline ends. The CDR3 totals 19 residues. CDR1 is SEHNR and CDR2 is FQNEAQ in the germline V gene (reference sequence).

This clone was seen a few times. V usage is TRBV10-3 and J usage is TRBJ2-7; possibly TRBD1 for D (7 bases). The CDR3 sequence is 16 residues long. Deletions cut 6 bases from V and 4 bases from J, with 22 bases between. Germline CDR1 reads ENHRY; CDR2 reads SYGVKD. CDR3 bases: TGTGCCATCAGCGCGAACGGTTCGGCAGGGGGGTACGAGCAGTACTTC. It specifies CAISANGSAGGYEQYF.

The V call is TRBV5-1, the J call TRBJ2-1, with TRBD1 identical over 11 bases. This CDR3 has 16 amino acids. V shed 4 bases, J shed 6 bases, and the junction held 9 bases outside the gene matches. The germline gives CDR1 SGHRS, CDR2 YFSETQ. CDR3 DNA: TGCGCCAGCAGCCATCCCCCGGGACAGGGGGTCAATGAGCAGTTCTTC. Its translation is CASSHPPGQGVNEQFF.

The gene calls are TRBV9 and TRBJ2-1, with 8 bases aligning to TRBD2. CDR3 length: 21 residues. J was trimmed by 6 bases and V by 4 bases; bases with no gene match: 27. Germline CDR1 and CDR2: SGDLS and YYNGEE. CDR3 sequence: CASSPQIPPGFGGAGFNEQFF. CDR3 bases: TGTGCCAGCAGCCCCCAGATACCTCCGGGTTTCGGGGGGGCCGGGTTCAATGAGCAGTTCTTC. The whole variable domain, filled in from reference TRBV9 and TRBJ2-1, reads DSGVTQTPKHLITATGQRVTLRCSPRSGDLSVYWYQQSLDQGLQFLIQYYNGEERAKGNILERFSAQQFPDLHSELNLSSLELGDSALYFCASSPQIPPGFGGAGFNEQFFGPGTRLTVL.

The chain links TRBV2 to TRBJ2-7, with D possibly being TRBD1 (8 bases). With 6 bases removed from V and 2 bases from J, the gap between germline ends came to 17 bases. Per the germline V gene, CDR1 is SNHLY and CDR2 is FYNNEI. This CDR3 has 15 residues. The CDR3 DNA reads as TGTGCCAGCAGCCAAGGACAGGGAGGGACCTACGAGCAGTACTTC. It translates to CASSQGQGGTYEQYF.

The V gene is TRBV7-2, the J gene TRBJ2-5; weak D call: TRBD2 (6 bases). The CDR3 runs to 15 residues. Between the trimmed V and J ends, which lost 1 base and 5 bases, there was a span of 14 bases. Germline V gene lookup returns CDR1 SGHTA and CDR2 FQGNSA. CDR3 in amino acids: CASSLEEGRLETQYF. The CDR3 region has the DNA TGTGCCAGCAGCTTAGAGGAGGGTAGGCTGGAGACCCAGTACTTC.

The gene calls are TRBV6-6 and TRBJ2-5, with 8 positions matching TRBD1. Germline V gene lookup returns CDR1 MNHNY and CDR2 SVGAGI (reference sequence). This CDR3 comprises 15 residues. With 2 bases clipped from V and 6 bases from J, the junction kept 8 bases outside the gene matches. CDR3 sequence (DNA): TGTGCCAGCAGTTACGGACAGGGTAATGTGAAGACCCAGTACTTC. This sequence encodes CASSYGQGNVKTQYF.

V is TRBV29-1 and J is TRBJ1-2; 11 nucleotides line up with TRBD1. CDR1 is SQVTM, CDR2 ANQGSEA, per germline. The CDR3 totals 13 residues. V shed 5 bases, J shed 4 bases, and the junction held 3 bases outside the gene matches. The CDR3 DNA sequence: TGCAGCGTTCAGGGACAGGGGGGCTATGGCTACACCTTC. Translation gives CSVQGQGGYGYTF.

The chain links TRBV5-1 to TRBJ2-7; maybe TRBD2 (5 bases). This CDR3 spans 14 amino acids. Germline V gene lookup returns CDR1 SGHRS and CDR2 YFSETQ. Between the trimmed V and J ends, which lost 1 base and 3 bases, there was a span of 11 bases. Here the CDR3 reads CASSLNSGVYEQYF. CDR3 sequence (DNA): TGCGCCAGCAGCTTGAACTCCGGGGTCTACGAGCAGTACTTC.

This sequence joins TRBV30 and TRBJ1-2; 10 nucleotides match TRBD1. V was pared by 5 bases and J by 5 bases, with 8 bases of the junction left unmatched. The length of the CDR3 is 14 residues. Germline values: CDR1 GTSNPN, CDR2 SVGIG (reference sequence). The CDR3 spells CAWLKWGQGYGYTF. CDR3 DNA sequence: TGTGCCTGGTTGAAATGGGGACAGGGGTATGGCTACACCTTC.

The chain has TRBV6-1 and TRBJ1-5; a weak D match, TRBD1 (6 bases). Trimming cost V 6 bases and J 0 bases, with 9 bases left between them. The CDR3 loop spans 14 amino acids. Per the germline V gene, CDR1 is MNHNS and CDR2 is SASEGT. The CDR3: CASRDRYSNQPQHF. CDR3 nucleotides: TGTGCCAGCAGGGACAGATATAGCAATCAGCCCCAGCATTTT.

This clone was counted once. V usage is TRBV28 and J usage is TRBJ2-5; TRBD2 is a possible D gene (7 bases). The V and J ends lost 7 bases and 2 bases respectively, with 23 bases between them. CDR1 is MDHEN, CDR2 SYDVKM, per germline. CDR3 length: 17 amino acids. Here the CDR3 reads CASNSPHRGALQETQYF. As DNA, the CDR3 is TGTGCCAGCAACTCCCCACATCGGGGGGCTCTTCAAGAGACCCAGTACTTC.

This chain uses TRBV27 with TRBJ1-2; no clear D. Germline CDR1 reads MNHEY; CDR2 reads SMNVEV (reference sequence). V was cut by 2 bases and J by 4 bases, with 11 bases left in between. The CDR3 has 14 residues. In DNA, the CDR3 is TGTGCCAGCAGTTTAAATTGCACCAGCTATGGCTACACCTTC. Protein product: CASSLNCTSYGYTF.

This chain uses TRBV12-5 with TRBJ2-7; tentative D call: TRBD1 (6 bases). Trimming removed 6 bases at V and 7 bases at J, with 13 bases between. The CDR3 extends over 12 amino acids. Per the germline V gene, CDR1 is LGHNT and CDR2 is FRNRAP. The CDR3 nucleotides read TGTGCTAGTGGGGTCGAGGGGGAAGAGCAGTACTTC. This gives the protein CASGVEGEEQYF.

This clone was seen a single time. The genes are TRBV19 and TRBJ2-1, with 9 nucleotides matching TRBD1. J lost 6 bases, V lost 3 bases, and 9 bases had no gene match. This CDR3 is 16 amino acids long. The germline CDR1 and CDR2 sequences are LNHDA and SQIVND (reference sequence). CDR3 sequence reads: CASSIREMGQGNEQFF. The CDR3 DNA is TGTGCCAGTAGTATTAGGGAAATGGGACAGGGCAATGAGCAGTTCTTC.

J is TRBJ2-5 and V is TRBV7-6; D might be TRBD2 (5 bases). Between the trimmed V and J ends, which lost 4 bases and 0 bases, there was a span of 9 bases. The CDR3 is 14 residues long. The V gene's germline CDR1 is SGHVS and CDR2 FNYEAQ. This CDR3 is CASSSATNQETQYF. In DNA, the CDR3 is TGTGCCAGCAGCTCCGCGACTAACCAAGAGACCCAGTACTTC.

This rearrangement joins TRBV11-2 to TRBJ2-3; weak D call: TRBD1 (6 bases). The length of the CDR3 is 17 residues. Germline CDR1 is SGHAT and CDR2 is FQNNGV. V lost 2 bases to trimming and J lost 0 bases, with 15 bases between them. CDR3 DNA sequence: TGTGCCAGCAGCTTACGACCCAGGGGCCCCAGCACAGATACGCAGTATTTT. Its translation: CASSLRPRGPSTDTQYF.